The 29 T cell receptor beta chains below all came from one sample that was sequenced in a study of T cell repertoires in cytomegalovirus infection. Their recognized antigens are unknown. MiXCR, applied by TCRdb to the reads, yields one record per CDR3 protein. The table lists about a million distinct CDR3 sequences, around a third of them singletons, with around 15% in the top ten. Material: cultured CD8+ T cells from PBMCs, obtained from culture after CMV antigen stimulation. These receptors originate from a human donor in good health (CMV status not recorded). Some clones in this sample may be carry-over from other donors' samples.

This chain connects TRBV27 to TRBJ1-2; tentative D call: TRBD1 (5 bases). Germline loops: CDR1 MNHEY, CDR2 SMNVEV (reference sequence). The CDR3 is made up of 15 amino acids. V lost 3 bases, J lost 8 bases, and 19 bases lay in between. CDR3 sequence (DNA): TGTGCCAGCAGTTTTAATGTGAGGGGCTACTCCGGCTACACCTTC. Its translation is CASSFNVRGYSGYTF.

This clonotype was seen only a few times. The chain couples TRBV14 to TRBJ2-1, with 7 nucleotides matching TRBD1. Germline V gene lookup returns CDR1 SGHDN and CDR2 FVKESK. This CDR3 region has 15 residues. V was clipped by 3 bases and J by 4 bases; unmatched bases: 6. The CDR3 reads CASSQTGTDYNEQFF. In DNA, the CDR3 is TGTGCCAGCAGCCAGACCGGGACAGATTACAATGAGCAGTTCTTC.

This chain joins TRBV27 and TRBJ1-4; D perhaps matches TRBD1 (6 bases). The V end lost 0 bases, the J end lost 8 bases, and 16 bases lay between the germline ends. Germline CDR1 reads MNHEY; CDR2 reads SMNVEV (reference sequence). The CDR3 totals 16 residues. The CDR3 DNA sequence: TGTGCCAGCAGTTTATCGGGGGGGCGTCTCGGGGAAAAACTGTTTTTT. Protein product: CASSLSGGRLGEKLFF. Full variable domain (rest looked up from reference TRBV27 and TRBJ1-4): EAQVTQNPRYLITVTGKKLTVTCSQNMNHEYMSWYRQDPGLGLRQIYYSMNVEVTDKGDVPEGYKVSRKEKRNFPLILESPSPNQTSLYFCASSLSGGRLGEKLFFGSGTQLSVL.

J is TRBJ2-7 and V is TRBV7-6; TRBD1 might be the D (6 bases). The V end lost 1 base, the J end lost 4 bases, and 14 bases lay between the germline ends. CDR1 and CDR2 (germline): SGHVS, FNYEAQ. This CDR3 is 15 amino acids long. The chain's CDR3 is CASSLGMTGDYEQYF. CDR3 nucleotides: TGTGCCAGCAGCTTAGGGATGACAGGTGATTACGAGCAGTACTTC.

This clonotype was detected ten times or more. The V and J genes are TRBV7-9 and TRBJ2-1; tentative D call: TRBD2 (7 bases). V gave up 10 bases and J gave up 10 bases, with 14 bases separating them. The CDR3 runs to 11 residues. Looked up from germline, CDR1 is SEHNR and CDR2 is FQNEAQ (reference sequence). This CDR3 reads CANIRGGEQFF. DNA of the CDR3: TGTGCCAATATACGCGGGGGCGAGCAGTTCTTC. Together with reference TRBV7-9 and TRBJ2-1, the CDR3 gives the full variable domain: DTGVSQNPRHKITKRGQNVTFRCDPISEHNRLYWYRQTLGQGPEFLTYFQNEAQLEKSRLLSDRFSAERPKGSFSTLEIQRTEQGDSAMYLCANIRGGEQFFGPGTRLTVL.

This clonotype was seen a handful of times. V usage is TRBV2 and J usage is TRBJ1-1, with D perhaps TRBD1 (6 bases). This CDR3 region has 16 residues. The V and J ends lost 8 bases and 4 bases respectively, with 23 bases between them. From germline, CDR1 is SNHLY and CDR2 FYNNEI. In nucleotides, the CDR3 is TGTGCCAGCCGGAGGGGGGGTTCTGGATCGGGCACTGAAGCTTTCTTT. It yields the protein CASRRGGSGSGTEAFF.

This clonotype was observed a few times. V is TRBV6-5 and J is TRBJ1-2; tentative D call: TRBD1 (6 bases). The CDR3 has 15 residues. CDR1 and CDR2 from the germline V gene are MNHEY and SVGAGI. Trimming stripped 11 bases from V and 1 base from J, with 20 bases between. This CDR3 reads CAATGRGKGNYGYTF. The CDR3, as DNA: TGTGCCGCCACCGGGAGGGGGAAGGGTAACTATGGCTACACCTTC.

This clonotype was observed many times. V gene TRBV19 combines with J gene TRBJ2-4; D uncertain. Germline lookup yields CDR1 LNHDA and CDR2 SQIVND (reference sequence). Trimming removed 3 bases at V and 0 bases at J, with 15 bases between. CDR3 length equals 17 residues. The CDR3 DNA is TGTGCCAGTAGTATGGGTCGGCAGGTATTAGCCAAAAACATTCAGTACTTC. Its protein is CASSMGRQVLAKNIQYF.

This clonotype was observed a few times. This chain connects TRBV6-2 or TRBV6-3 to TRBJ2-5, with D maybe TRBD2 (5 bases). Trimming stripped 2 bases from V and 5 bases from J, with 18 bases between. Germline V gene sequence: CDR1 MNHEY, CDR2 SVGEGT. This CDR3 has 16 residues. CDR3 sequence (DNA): TGTGCCAGCAGTTACCCCAAGACGGGGTTTGAGGAGACCCAGTACTTC. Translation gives CASSYPKTGFEETQYF.

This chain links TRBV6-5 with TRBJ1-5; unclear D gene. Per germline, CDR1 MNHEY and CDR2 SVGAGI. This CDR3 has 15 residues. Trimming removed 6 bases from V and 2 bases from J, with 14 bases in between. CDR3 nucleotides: TGTGCCAGCAGGGGCCCAGGATGGGGCAATCAGCCCCAGCATTTT. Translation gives CASRGPGWGNQPQHF.

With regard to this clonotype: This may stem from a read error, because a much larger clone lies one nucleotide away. CDR3 amino acids: CASSSTSGGTMRFYNEQFF. Written as DNA, the CDR3 is TGTGCCAGCAGTTCGACTAGCGGGGGGACCATGCGATTTTACAATGAGCAGTTCTTC. The gene calls are TRBV27 and TRBJ2-1; the match to TRBD2 covers 13 bases. The V and J ends lost 4 bases and 4 bases, in that order; junction bases with no gene match: 13. Per germline, CDR1 MNHEY and CDR2 SMNVEV (reference sequence). CDR3 size: 19 residues.

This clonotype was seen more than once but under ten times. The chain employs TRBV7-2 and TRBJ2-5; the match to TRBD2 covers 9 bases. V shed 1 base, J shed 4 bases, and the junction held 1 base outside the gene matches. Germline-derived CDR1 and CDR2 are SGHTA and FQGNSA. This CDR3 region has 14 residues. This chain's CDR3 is CASSLGSGGETQYF. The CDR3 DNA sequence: TGTGCCAGCAGCTTAGGTAGCGGGGGAGAGACCCAGTACTTC.

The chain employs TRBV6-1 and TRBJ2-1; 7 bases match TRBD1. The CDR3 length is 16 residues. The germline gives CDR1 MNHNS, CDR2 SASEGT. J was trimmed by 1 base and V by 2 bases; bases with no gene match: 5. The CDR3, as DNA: TGTGCCAGCAGTGAAAGGACAGGTAGATCCTACAATGAGCAGTTCTTC. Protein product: CASSERTGRSYNEQFF.

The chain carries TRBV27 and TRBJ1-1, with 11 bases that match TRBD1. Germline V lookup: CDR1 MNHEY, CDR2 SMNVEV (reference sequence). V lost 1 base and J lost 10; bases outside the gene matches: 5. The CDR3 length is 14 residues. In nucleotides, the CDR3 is TGTGCCAGCAGTTTATTCCGGGACAGGGGGTCAGCTTTCTTT. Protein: CASSLFRDRGSAFF.

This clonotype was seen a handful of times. CDR3 in DNA: TGTGCCAGCAGCCCCCCGAGGGTTGCGAACACTGAAGCTTTCTTT. It translates to CASSPPRVANTEAFF. The chain recombines TRBV7-9 with TRBJ1-1; D gene unclear. Germline V gene lookup returns CDR1 SEHNR and CDR2 FQNEAQ (reference sequence). Trimming pared 5 bases from V and 1 base from J, leaving 14 bases between. The CDR3 runs 15 residues. The complete variable domain, with remaining parts taken from reference TRBV7-9 and TRBJ1-1, reads DTGVSQNPRHKITKRGQNVTFRCDPISEHNRLYWYRQTLGQGPEFLTYFQNEAQLEKSRLLSDRFSAERPKGSFSTLEIQRTEQGDSAMYLCASSPPRVANTEAFFGQGTRLTVV.

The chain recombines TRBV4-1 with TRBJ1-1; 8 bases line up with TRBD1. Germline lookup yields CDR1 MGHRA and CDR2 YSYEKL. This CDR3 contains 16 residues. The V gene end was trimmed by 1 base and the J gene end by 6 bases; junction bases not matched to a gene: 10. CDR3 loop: CASSQGTGNGDAEAFF. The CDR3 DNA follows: TGCGCCAGCAGCCAAGGGACAGGGAACGGGGACGCTGAAGCTTTCTTT.

CDR3 DNA sequence: TGTGCCACCAGTGATCCAGGGACAGGGCAAGAGACCCAGTACTTC. Translation: CATSDPGTGQETQYF. The rearrangement joins TRBV24-1 to TRBJ2-5; 9 bases line up with TRBD1. The CDR3 spans 15 residues. In germline, CDR1 is KGHDR, CDR2 SFDVKD. The J segment lost 2 bases and the V segment lost 3 bases, leaving 3 bases of the junction unmatched.

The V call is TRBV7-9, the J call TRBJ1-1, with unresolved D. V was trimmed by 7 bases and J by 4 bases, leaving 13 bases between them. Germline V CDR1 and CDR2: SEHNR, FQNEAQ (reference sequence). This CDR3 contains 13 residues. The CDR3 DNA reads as TGTGCCAGCATCGGTGGCAGTCGCACTGAAGCTTTCTTT. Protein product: CASIGGSRTEAFF.

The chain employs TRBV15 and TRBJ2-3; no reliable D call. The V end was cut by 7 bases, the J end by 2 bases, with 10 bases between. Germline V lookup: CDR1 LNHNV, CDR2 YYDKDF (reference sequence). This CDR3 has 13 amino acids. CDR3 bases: TGTGCCACCATCGACTTCCACACAGATACGCAGTATTTT. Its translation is CATIDFHTDTQYF.

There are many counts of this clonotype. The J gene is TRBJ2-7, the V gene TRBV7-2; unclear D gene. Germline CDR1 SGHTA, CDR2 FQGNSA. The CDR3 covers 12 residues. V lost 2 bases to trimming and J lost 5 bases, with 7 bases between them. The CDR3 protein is CASSLNLDEQYF. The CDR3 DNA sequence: TGTGCCAGCAGCTTAAATTTGGACGAGCAGTACTTC.

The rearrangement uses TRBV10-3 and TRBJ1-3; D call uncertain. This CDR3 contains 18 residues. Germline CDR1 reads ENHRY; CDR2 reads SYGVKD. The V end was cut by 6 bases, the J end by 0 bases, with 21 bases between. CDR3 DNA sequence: TGTGCCATCAGCCAAGGTGCCCCGGACGGCCGCTCTGGAAACACCATATATTTT. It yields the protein CAISQGAPDGRSGNTIYF.

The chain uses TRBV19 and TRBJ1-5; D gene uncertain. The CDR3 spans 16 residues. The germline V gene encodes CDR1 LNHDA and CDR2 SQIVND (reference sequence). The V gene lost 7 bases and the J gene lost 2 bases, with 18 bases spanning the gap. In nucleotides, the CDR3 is TGTGCCAGTAACACTCTCGACTACAAGCGCAATCAGCCCCAGCATTTT. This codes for CASNTLDYKRNQPQHF.

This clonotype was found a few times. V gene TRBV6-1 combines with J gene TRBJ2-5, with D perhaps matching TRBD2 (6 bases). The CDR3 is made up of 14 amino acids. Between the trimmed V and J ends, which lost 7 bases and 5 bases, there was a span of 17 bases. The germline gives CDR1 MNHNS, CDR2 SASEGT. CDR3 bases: TGTGCCAGCACCCCCACGGGGGTTGGGGAGACCCAGTACTTC. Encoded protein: CASTPTGVGETQYF.

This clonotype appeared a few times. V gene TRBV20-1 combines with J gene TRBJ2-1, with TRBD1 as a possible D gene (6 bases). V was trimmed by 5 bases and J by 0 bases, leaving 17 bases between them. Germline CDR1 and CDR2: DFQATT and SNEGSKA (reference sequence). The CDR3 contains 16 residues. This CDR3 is CSALQGLSSSYNEQFF. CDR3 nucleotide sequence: TGCAGTGCTTTGCAGGGGTTATCGAGCTCCTACAATGAGCAGTTCTTC.

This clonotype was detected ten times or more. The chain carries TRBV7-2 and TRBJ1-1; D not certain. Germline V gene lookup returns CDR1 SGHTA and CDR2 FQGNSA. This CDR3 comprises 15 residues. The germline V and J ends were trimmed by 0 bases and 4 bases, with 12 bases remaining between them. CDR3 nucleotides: TGTGCCAGCAGCTTAGCGCTGGGCGGCGCCACTGAAGCTTTCTTT. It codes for CASSLALGGATEAFF.

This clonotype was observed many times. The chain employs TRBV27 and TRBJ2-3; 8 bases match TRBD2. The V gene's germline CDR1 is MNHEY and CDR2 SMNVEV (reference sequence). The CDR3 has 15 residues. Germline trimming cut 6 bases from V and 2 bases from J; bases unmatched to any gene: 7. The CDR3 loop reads CASSLGLASTDTQYF. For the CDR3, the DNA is TGTGCCAGCAGCTTAGGACTAGCTTCCACAGATACGCAGTATTTT.

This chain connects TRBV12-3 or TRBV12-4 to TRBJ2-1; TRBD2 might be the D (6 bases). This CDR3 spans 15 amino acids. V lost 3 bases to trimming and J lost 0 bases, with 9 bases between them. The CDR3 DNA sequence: TGTGCCAGCAGTTTCAGTAGCGGCTCCTACAATGAGCAGTTCTTC. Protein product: CASSFSSGSYNEQFF.

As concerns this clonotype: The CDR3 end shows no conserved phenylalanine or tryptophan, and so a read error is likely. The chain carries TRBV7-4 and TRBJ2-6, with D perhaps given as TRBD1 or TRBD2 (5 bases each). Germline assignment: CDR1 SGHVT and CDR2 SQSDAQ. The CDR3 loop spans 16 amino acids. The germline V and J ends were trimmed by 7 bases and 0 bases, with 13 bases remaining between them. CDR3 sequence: CASNQGRASGANVLTS. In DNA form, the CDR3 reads TGTGCCAGCAACCAGGGACGGGCCTCTGGGGCCAACGTCCTGACTTCC.

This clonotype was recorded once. The CDR3 is CASKEYDSGNTIYF. CDR3 nucleotide sequence: TGTGCCAGCAAGGAGTATGACTCTGGAAACACCATATATTTT. The chain has TRBV27 and TRBJ1-3; D is unclear. Deletions cut 7 bases from V and 0 bases from J, with 10 bases between. The CDR3 totals 14 residues. In germline, CDR1 is MNHEY, CDR2 SMNVEV (reference sequence).